Below are 13 T cell receptor beta chains sequenced from a single sample in a study of blood T cells in healthy people across ages. A sample-barcoded 5' primer and a J-beta primer mix were used in a second PCR of roughly 7 to 11 cycles. Via MiXCR, TCRdb re-called the 5' RACE reads, giving one row per CDR3 protein. The table lists some 700,000 distinct CDR3 sequences, approximately 21% of them singletons, with 22% in the top ten. Sequencing was performed on blood. Receptor source: a man in his 70s in good health.

The V gene is TRBV18, the J gene TRBJ1-3; no clear D. Germline CDR1 and CDR2: KGHSH and LQKENI. The V and J ends lost 1 base and 2 bases respectively, with 9 bases between them. The CDR3 is made up of 15 amino acids. CDR3 protein: CASSPLQTPGNTIYF. DNA of the CDR3: TGTGCCAGCTCACCACTCCAAACGCCTGGAAACACCATATATTTT.

This clonotype was counted only a few times. This chain links TRBV5-1 with TRBJ2-2; D possibly uses TRBD1 or TRBD2 (5 bases each). Per germline, CDR1 SGHRS and CDR2 YFSETQ. The CDR3 totals 17 residues. V was trimmed by 4 bases and J by 2 bases, leaving 18 bases between them. The CDR3 bases are TGCGCCAGCAGCAAGAACCGGGGCGGCGGCAACACCGGGGAGCTGTTTTTT. Its translation: CASSKNRGGGNTGELFF.

Only a few counts were recorded for this clonotype. The V and J genes are TRBV7-3 and TRBJ2-6; 8 bases agree with TRBD1. The V segment lost 2 bases and the J segment 2 bases; nucleotides outside the gene matches: 8. Germline CDR1 reads SGHTA; CDR2 reads FQGTGA. The CDR3 length is 18 residues. The CDR3 bases are TGTGCCAGCAGCTTAGAACTCGGACAGGGCACTGGGGCCAACGTCCTGACTTTC. As protein: CASSLELGQGTGANVLTF.

This chain joins TRBV6-4 and TRBJ1-1; the D is unclear. The CDR3 covers 15 residues. The V end lost 2 bases, the J end lost 7 bases, and 17 bases lay between the germline ends. CDR1 and CDR2 (germline): MRHNA, SNTAGT. In DNA, the CDR3 is TGTGCCAGCAGTGACCCGAAAACAAGGCAGAATGAAGCTTTCTTT. Translating it yields CASSDPKTRQNEAFF.

The chain recombines TRBV20-1 with TRBJ2-7; D gene uncertain. V shed 3 bases and J shed 2 bases, with 11 bases lying between them. The CDR3 contains 13 residues. CDR1 DFQATT and CDR2 SNEGSKA come from the germline V gene (reference sequence). The CDR3 DNA sequence: TGCAGTGCTAGTGGCAGGTCCGCCTACGAGCAGTACTTC. This codes for CSASGRSAYEQYF.

Only a few counts were recorded for this clonotype. The chain recombines TRBV3-1 with TRBJ2-4, with 13 positions matching TRBD2. Germline-derived CDR1 and CDR2 are LGHDT and YNNKEL (reference sequence). V trimming: 2 bases; J trimming: 7 bases; junction bases outside the gene matches: 2. CDR3 length: 15 residues. CDR3 region: CASSQRTSGGNIQYF. CDR3 DNA: TGTGCCAGCAGCCAAAGGACTAGCGGGGGCAACATTCAGTACTTC.

This clonotype was detected only a few times. V is TRBV5-1 and J is TRBJ2-4; D not resolved. This CDR3 contains 13 residues. Germline V gene sequence: CDR1 SGHRS, CDR2 YFSETQ. V lost 0 bases and J 6 bases, leaving 7 bases between the germline ends. The CDR3 spells CASSLGGVNIQYF. The CDR3 DNA reads TGCGCCAGCAGCTTGGGTGGAGTAAACATTCAGTACTTC.

In regard to this clonotype: Since a much larger clone is just one base distant, this may be a read error. The gene calls are TRBV5-1 and TRBJ2-7, with a weak D call TRBD1 (6 bases). CDR1 SGHRS and CDR2 YFSETQ come from the germline V gene. This CDR3 region has 13 residues. V gave up 1 base and J gave up 6 bases, with 11 bases separating them. CDR3: CASSLWTDCEQYF. The CDR3 DNA is TGCGCCAGCAGCTTGTGGACAGACTGCGAGCAGTACTTC. Using reference TRBV5-1 and TRBJ2-7 for the parts outside the CDR3, the full variable domain is KAGVTQTPRYLIKTRGQQVTLSCSPISGHRSVSWYQQTPGQGLQFLFEYFSETQRNKGNFPGRFSGRQFSNSRSEMNVSTLELGDSALYLCASSLWTDCEQYFGPGTRLTVT.

There are many counts of this clonotype. The V gene is TRBV4-1, the J gene TRBJ1-2; D call uncertain. V lost 0 bases and J lost 4, with 12 bases in between. Germline V CDR1 and CDR2: MGHRA, YSYEKL. The CDR3 runs to 15 residues. This chain's CDR3 is CASSQESDGIYGYTF. For the CDR3, the DNA is TGCGCCAGCAGCCAAGAATCTGACGGTATCTATGGCTACACCTTC.

V gene TRBV7-2 combines with J gene TRBJ2-1; TRBD1 matches 7 bases. Trimming at V came to 4 bases and at J to 4 bases, leaving 10 bases not matched to a gene. There are 16 residues in the CDR3. Germline V gene sequence: CDR1 SGHTA, CDR2 FQGNSA. The chain's CDR3 is CASSWGDRVVYNEQFF. Here the CDR3 DNA reads TGTGCCAGCAGCTGGGGAGACAGGGTAGTATACAATGAGCAGTTCTTC.

V gene TRBV30 combines with J gene TRBJ2-3, with 13 bases matching TRBD2. The CDR3 extends over 15 amino acids. Per germline, CDR1 GTSNPN and CDR2 SVGIG (reference sequence). The trim removed 4 bases at V and 4 bases at J, leaving 5 bases unmatched. In nucleotides, the CDR3 is TGTGCCTGGACTCGACTAGCGGGAGGCTCAGATACGCAGTATTTT. Protein sequence: CAWTRLAGGSDTQYF.

The genes are TRBV18 and TRBJ2-5, with 7 bases aligning to TRBD1. The tail of the sequence fits TRBJ2-7 better, so the J call may be wrong. The CDR3 is 14 amino acids. CDR1 and CDR2 (germline): KGHSH, LQKENI. CDR3 bases: TGTGCCAGCTCACAACAGGGGAACAAGAACGAGCAGTACGTC. Protein sequence: CASSQQGNKNEQYV.

This chain connects TRBV6-5 to TRBJ1-4; possibly TRBD1 for D (6 bases). The germline V gene has CDR1 MNHEY and CDR2 SVGAGI. V lost 6 bases to trimming and J lost 6 bases, with 11 bases between them. This CDR3 contains 13 residues. CDR3 nucleotide sequence: TGTGCCAGCAGGCTACAGGGAGATGAAAAACTGTTTTTT. This translates into CASRLQGDEKLFF.